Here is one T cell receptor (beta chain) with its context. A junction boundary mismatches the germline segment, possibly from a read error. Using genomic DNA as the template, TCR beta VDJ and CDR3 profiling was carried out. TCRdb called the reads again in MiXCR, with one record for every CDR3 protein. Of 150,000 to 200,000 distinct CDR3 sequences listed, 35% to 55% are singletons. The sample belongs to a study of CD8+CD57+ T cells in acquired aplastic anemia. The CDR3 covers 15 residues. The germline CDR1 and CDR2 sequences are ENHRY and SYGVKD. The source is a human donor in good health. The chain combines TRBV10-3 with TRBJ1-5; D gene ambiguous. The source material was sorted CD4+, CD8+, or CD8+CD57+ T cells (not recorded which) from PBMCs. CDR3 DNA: TGTGCCAGCAGTCGAGGGAAATCCAACAATCAGCCCCAGCATTTT. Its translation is CASSRGKSNNQPQHF.